This T cell receptor beta chain was recorded in a study of technical replicates of blood from four donors. Assay: immunoSEQ multiplex PCR; the TCRdb copy retains only in-frame clones and omits some. The sample contains roughly 12,000 clones, roughly 94% of which appear only once. The CDR3 spans 17 residues. Germline lookup yields CDR1 SGHTA and CDR2 FQGNSA. V lost 5 bases to trimming and J lost 5 bases; unmatched junction nucleotides: 14. The rearrangement links TRBV7-2 to TRBJ1-5; TRBD1 aligns across 8 bases. Material: PBMCs. The source is a human donor in good health. DNA of the CDR3: TGTGCCAGCAGCATCCAGGGGGCCGGACGCCCCGATCAGCCCCAGCATTTT. The encoded protein is CASSIQGAGRPDQPQHF.